The 5 T cell receptor beta chains listed next were all sequenced from one sample in a study of Graves' ophthalmopathy and Graves' hyperthyroidism. Investigators amplified TCR beta CDR3 regions from RNA transcripts. RT-PCR in the first round used HTBI primers; a second-round multiplex PCR followed. TCRdb reprocessed the multiplex PCR reads with MiXCR, giving one entry per CDR3 protein. This sample has around 1.1 million distinct CDR3 sequences, with less than 45% found just once. The source material was peripheral blood or thyroid tissue (not recorded which). These receptors all stem from an adult man with Graves' hyperthyroidism.

This clonotype was seen at least ten times. The rearrangement joins TRBV20-1 to TRBJ2-7; a possible D gene is TRBD2 (5 bases). Deletions cut 3 bases from V and 1 base from J, with 10 bases between. Germline CDR1 is DFQATT and CDR2 is SNEGSKA (reference sequence). The CDR3 spans 13 residues. This chain's CDR3 is CSASDGVSYEQYF. In DNA, the CDR3 is TGCAGTGCTAGTGACGGGGTATCCTACGAGCAGTACTTC.

As to this clonotype: The final CDR3 position lacks the conserved phenylalanine or tryptophan, pointing to a likely read error. The limits of the CDR3 on the DNA are not certain, so only TCRdb's listed CDR3 is given. The gene calls are TRBV5-6 and TRBJ2-7; the listed D gene, TRBD2, was not tested against the DNA. Germline CDR1 and CDR2: SGHDT and YYEEEE. With termini counted, the CDR3 has 9 amino acids. CDR3: CASSLELAG.

This clonotype showed up just once. The chain employs TRBV6-5 and TRBJ2-7; D is perhaps TRBD2 (5 bases). Trimming cost V 8 bases and J 0 bases, with 14 bases left between them. Germline V CDR1 and CDR2: MNHEY, SVGAGI. This CDR3 contains 14 residues. The CDR3 DNA is TGTGCCAGCGGCCAATCCGGGAACTCCTACGAGCAGTACTTC. Its protein is CASGQSGNSYEQYF.

This clonotype was seen at least ten times. The chain's CDR3 is CASSRLAGEGEQYF. The CDR3 coding sequence is TGTGCCAGTAGCAGACTAGCGGGGGAGGGCGAGCAGTACTTC. The chain joins TRBV19 to TRBJ2-7, with 12 bases fitting TRBD2. V lost 6 bases and J lost 6; bases outside the gene matches: 6. CDR1 is LNHDA, CDR2 SQIVND, per germline (reference sequence). The CDR3 consists of 14 residues.

This rearrangement joins TRBV30 to TRBJ2-7; 10 bases line up with TRBD2. The CDR3 totals 14 residues. The V gene's germline CDR1 is GTSNPN and CDR2 SVGIG (reference sequence). The J segment lost 3 bases and the V segment lost 5 bases, leaving 7 bases of the junction unmatched. CDR3 sequence reads: CAWVKRGGHYEQYF. CDR3 bases: TGTGCCTGGGTCAAGCGGGGGGGCCACTACGAGCAGTACTTC.